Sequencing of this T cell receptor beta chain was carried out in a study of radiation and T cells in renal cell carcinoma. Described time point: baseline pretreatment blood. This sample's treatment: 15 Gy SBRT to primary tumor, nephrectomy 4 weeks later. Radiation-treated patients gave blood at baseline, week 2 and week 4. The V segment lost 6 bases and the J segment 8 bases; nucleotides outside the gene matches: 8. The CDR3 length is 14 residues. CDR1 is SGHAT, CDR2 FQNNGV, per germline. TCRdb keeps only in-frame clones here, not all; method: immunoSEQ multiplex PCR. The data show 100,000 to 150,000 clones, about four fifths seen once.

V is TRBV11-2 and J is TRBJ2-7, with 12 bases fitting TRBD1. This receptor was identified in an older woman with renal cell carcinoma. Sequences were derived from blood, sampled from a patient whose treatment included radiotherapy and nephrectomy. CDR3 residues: CASRLVGQGAQQYF. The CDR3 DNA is TGTGCCAGCAGGCTGGTGGGACAGGGGGCTCAGCAGTACTTC.